Following are 5 T cell receptor beta chains from one sample sequenced in a study of technical replicates of blood from a handful of donors. Sequencing used immunoSEQ multiplex PCR; TCRdb keeps in-frame clones, though not all of them. Of roughly 67,000 clones listed, about 98% are singletons. The sequencing sample was made of T cells isolated from PBMCs. The origin of the receptors is a human donor in good health.

The gene calls are TRBV18 and TRBJ1-5; 7 bases match TRBD1. This CDR3 comprises 13 residues. Trimming at V came to 8 bases and at J to 4 bases, leaving 5 bases not matched to a gene. Germline-derived CDR1 and CDR2 are KGHSH and LQKENI. Here the CDR3 reads CASQGQANQPQHF. The CDR3 nucleotides read TGTGCCAGCCAAGGACAGGCAAATCAGCCCCAGCATTTT.

The chain recombines TRBV4-1 with TRBJ2-1; the match to TRBD2 covers 7 bases. The CDR3 has 14 residues. Germline trimming cut 1 base from V and 9 bases from J; bases unmatched to any gene: 6. The germline V gene has CDR1 MGHRA and CDR2 YSYEKL. The DNA for the CDR3 is TGCGCCAGCAGCCAAGGGGGTCCGGGGGGTGAGCAGTTCTTC. Protein product: CASSQGGPGGEQFF.

The rearrangement joins TRBV23-1 to TRBJ1-2, with 7 bases lining up with TRBD1. TRBV23-1 has ORF status, its function being uncertain. The CDR3 covers 16 residues. Germline trimming cut 0 bases from V and 5 bases from J; bases unmatched to any gene: 9. The CDR3 reads CASSQSVDRELYGYTF. In nucleotides, the CDR3 is TGCGCCAGCAGTCAATCGGTCGACAGGGAGTTGTATGGCTACACCTTC.

The V and J genes are TRBV2 and TRBJ1-2; TRBD1 agrees at 7 bases. V gave up 6 bases and J gave up 0 bases; unmatched junction bases: 10. The germline gives CDR1 SNHLY, CDR2 FYNNEI. The CDR3 has 16 residues. The CDR3 reads CASSQTGLPANYGYTF. Here the CDR3 DNA reads TGTGCCAGCAGCCAGACAGGGCTACCAGCTAACTATGGCTACACCTTC.

A single count supports this clone. The V and J genes are TRBV5-6 and TRBJ2-7, with 8 bases lining up with TRBD2. The V segment lost 2 bases and the J segment 3 bases; nucleotides outside the gene matches: 7. There are 15 residues in the CDR3. Germline V gene sequence: CDR1 SGHDT, CDR2 YYEEEE. In DNA form, the CDR3 reads TGTGCCAGCAGCTTTAATCCAGCGGGGGACTACGAGCAGTACTTC. This sequence encodes CASSFNPAGDYEQYF.